Presented here are 14 T cell receptor beta chains from one specimen sequenced in a study of cytomegalovirus exposure and HLA in healthy donors. With 60 Vbeta and 13 Jbeta primers, the PCR was carried out. Sequenced by immunoSEQ multiplex PCR; TCRdb stores in-frame clones only, minus some. The data hold 80,000 to 100,000 clones, with about 70% observed a single time. Material: PBMCs. The receptors were sampled from a female donor in good health and CMV-seronegative.

The chain has TRBV9 and TRBJ1-2; D not resolved. There are 14 residues in the CDR3. V was cut by 2 bases and J by 5 bases, with 13 bases left in between. Per the germline V gene, CDR1 is SGDLS and CDR2 is YYNGEE. CDR3 nucleotide sequence: TGTGCCAGCAGCGTGACTGACGCGGTTTATGGCTACACCTTC. It is translated as CASSVTDAVYGYTF. The full variable domain, completed using reference TRBV9 and TRBJ1-2, is DSGVTQTPKHLITATGQRVTLRCSPRSGDLSVYWYQQSLDQGLQFLIQYYNGEERAKGNILERFSAQQFPDLHSELNLSSLELGDSALYFCASSVTDAVYGYTFGSGTRLTVV.

The genes are TRBV29-1 and TRBJ2-1, with TRBD2 matching over 13 bases. The CDR3 consists of 16 residues. V was clipped by 5 bases and J by 4 bases; unmatched bases: 8. Germline V CDR1 and CDR2: SQVTM, ANQGSEA. The CDR3 DNA sequence: TGCAGCGTTCTGAGACTAGCGGGGGGCCTATACAATGAGCAGTTCTTC. This sequence encodes CSVLRLAGGLYNEQFF.

The chain combines TRBV7-2 with TRBJ2-3; 9 positions agree with TRBD2. The CDR3 sequence is 17 residues long. The germline gives CDR1 SGHTA, CDR2 FQGNSA. The V segment lost 5 bases and the J segment 3 bases; nucleotides outside the gene matches: 12. CDR3 in amino acids: CASSVQLRGGFTDTQYF. The CDR3 bases are TGTGCCAGCAGCGTTCAGCTGCGGGGGGGCTTTACAGATACGCAGTATTTT.

The genes are TRBV27 and TRBJ1-1, with D possibly matching TRBD1 (6 bases). The CDR3 spans 13 residues. CDR1 is MNHEY, CDR2 SMNVEV, per germline (reference sequence). Trimming removed 7 bases at V and 3 bases at J, with 12 bases between. The CDR3 region is CASTTGTHTEAFF. The CDR3, as DNA: TGTGCCAGCACTACAGGGACCCACACTGAAGCTTTCTTT.

The gene calls are TRBV19 and TRBJ2-7; 7 nucleotides line up with TRBD1. V dropped 0 bases and J dropped 4; count of bases not matched to a gene: 6. The CDR3 has 15 residues. Germline CDR1 is LNHDA and CDR2 is SQIVND (reference sequence). This chain's CDR3 is CASSIDQGGQYEQYF. Here the CDR3 DNA reads TGTGCCAGTAGTATAGATCAAGGGGGCCAGTACGAGCAGTACTTC.

The chain uses TRBV15 and TRBJ1-3; D gene ambiguous. Germline loops: CDR1 LNHNV, CDR2 YYDKDF (reference sequence). The CDR3 has 14 amino acids. V gave up 3 bases and J gave up 1 base, with 7 bases separating them. As DNA, the CDR3 is TGTGCCACCAGCAGGTCAACTTCTGGAAACACCATATATTTT. Translated: CATSRSTSGNTIYF.

The V and J genes are TRBV7-9 and TRBJ2-3, with 8 bases identical to TRBD1. The junction had 10 bases not matched to a gene; V was cut back by 5 bases and J by 3 bases. Germline V gene data show CDR1 as SEHNR and CDR2 as FQNEAQ (reference sequence). The CDR3 extends over 16 amino acids. Written as DNA, the CDR3 is TGTGCCAGCAGCCTACGGACAGGGCCCGTTACAGATACGCAGTATTTT. Its protein product is CASSLRTGPVTDTQYF.

This clone was recorded a few times. The rearrangement uses TRBV28 and TRBJ2-5, with 7 nucleotides matching TRBD1. The CDR3 has 15 amino acids. The germline V gene encodes CDR1 MDHEN and CDR2 SYDVKM. Losses at the gene ends were 5 bases for V and 5 bases for J; bases not matched to a gene: 11. The CDR3 spells CASSPDRVSLETQYF. The CDR3 bases are TGTGCCAGCAGTCCCGACAGGGTGTCCCTTGAGACCCAGTACTTC. Full variable domain (missing parts from reference TRBV28 and TRBJ2-5): DVKVTQSSRYLVKRTGEKVFLECVQDMDHENMFWYRQDPGLGLRLIYFSYDVKMKEKGDIPEGYSVSREKKERFSLILESASTNQTSMYLCASSPDRVSLETQYFGPGTRLLVL.

V is TRBV7-8 and J is TRBJ2-5; the match to TRBD2 covers 8 bases. The CDR3 totals 16 residues. From germline, CDR1 is SGHVS and CDR2 FQNEAQ. Trimming at V came to 5 bases and at J to 0 bases, leaving 8 bases not matched to a gene. DNA for the CDR3: TGTGCCAGCAGCACCTCCGGACTAGCCTACCAAGAGACCCAGTACTTC. The encoded protein is CASSTSGLAYQETQYF.

The V gene is TRBV5-1, the J gene TRBJ1-4; D is perhaps TRBD1 (5 bases). Germline V gene data show CDR1 as SGHRS and CDR2 as YFSETQ. The CDR3 has 15 residues. Trimming removed 0 bases at V and 7 bases at J, with 13 bases between. The CDR3, as DNA: TGCGCCAGCAGCTTGGCCGGGGGGTCGGGTGAAAAACTGTTTTTT. As protein: CASSLAGGSGEKLFF.

The CDR3 sequence is CASSENRGGTGEVEAFF. CDR3 coding DNA: TGTGCCAGCAGTGAAAACAGGGGAGGGACAGGGGAAGTGGAAGCTTTCTTT. The rearrangement joins TRBV25-1 to TRBJ1-1; TRBD1 agrees at 10 bases. Germline V CDR1 and CDR2: MGHDK, SYGVNS. Germline trimming cut 2 bases from V and 8 bases from J; bases unmatched to any gene: 14. The CDR3 is 17 residues long.

A note on this clone: Other DNA variants within this sample encode the same CDR3. J is TRBJ2-3 and V is TRBV5-1; the D gene is possibly TRBD2 (5 bases). CDR1 and CDR2 (germline): SGHRS, YFSETQ. V lost 0 bases to trimming and J lost 3 bases, with 8 bases between them. The length of the CDR3 is 14 residues. CDR3 sequence reads: CASSLGLATDTQYF. For the CDR3, the DNA is TGCGCCAGCAGCTTGGGGTTAGCGACAGATACGCAGTATTTT.

The chain joins TRBV30 to TRBJ1-2, with D maybe TRBD1 (6 bases). Trimming removed 0 bases at V and 6 bases at J, with 11 bases between. Germline V lookup: CDR1 GTSNPN, CDR2 SVGIG (reference sequence). The CDR3 covers 13 residues. The CDR3 loop is CAWSVGTTDGYTF. As DNA, the CDR3 is TGTGCCTGGAGTGTAGGGACAACAGATGGCTACACCTTC. Filled out from reference TRBV30 and TRBJ1-2, the complete variable domain reads SQTIHQWPATLVQPVGSPLSLECTVEGTSNPNLYWYRQAAGRGLQLLFYSVGIGQISSEVPQNLSASRPQDRQFILSSKKLLLSDSGFYLCAWSVGTTDGYTFGSGTRLTVV.

Only a few counts were recorded for this clone. V gene TRBV11-2 combines with J gene TRBJ2-7, with D possibly TRBD2 on 5 matching bases. CDR3 length equals 13 residues. From germline, CDR1 is SGHAT and CDR2 FQNNGV. Trimming took 5 bases from V and 7 from J, leaving 15 bases between them. CDR3 sequence: CASSAHWGDEQYF. The CDR3 region has the DNA TGTGCCAGCAGCGCTCATTGGGGAGATGAGCAGTACTTC. The whole variable domain, filled in from reference TRBV11-2 and TRBJ2-7, reads EAGVAQSPRYKIIEKRQSVAFWCNPISGHATLYWYQQILGQGPKLLIQFQNNGVVDDSQLPKDRFSAERLKGVDSTLKIQPAKLEDSAVYLCASSAHWGDEQYFGPGTRLTVT.